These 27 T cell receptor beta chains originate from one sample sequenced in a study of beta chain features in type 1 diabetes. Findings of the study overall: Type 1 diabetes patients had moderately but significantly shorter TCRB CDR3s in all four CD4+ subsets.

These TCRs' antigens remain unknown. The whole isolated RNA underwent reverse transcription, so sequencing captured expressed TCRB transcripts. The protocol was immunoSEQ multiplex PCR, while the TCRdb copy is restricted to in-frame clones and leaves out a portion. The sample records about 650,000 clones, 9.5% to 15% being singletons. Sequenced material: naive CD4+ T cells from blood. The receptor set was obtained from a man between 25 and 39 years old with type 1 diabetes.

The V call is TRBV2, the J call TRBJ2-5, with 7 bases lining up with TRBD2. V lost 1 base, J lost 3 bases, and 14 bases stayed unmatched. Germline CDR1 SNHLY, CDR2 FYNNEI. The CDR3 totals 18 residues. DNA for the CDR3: TGTGCCAGCAGTGAAGGCTGGCGGGGGAAAGCAAAGGAAGAGACCCAGTACTTC. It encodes CASSEGWRGKAKEETQYF.

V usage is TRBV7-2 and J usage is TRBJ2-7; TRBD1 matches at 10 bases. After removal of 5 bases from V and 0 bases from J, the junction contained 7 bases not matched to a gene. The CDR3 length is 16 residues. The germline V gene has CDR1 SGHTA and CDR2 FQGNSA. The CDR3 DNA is TGTGCCAGCAGCCCGAGGACAGGGGGGTTCTCCTACGAGCAGTACTTC. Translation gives CASSPRTGGFSYEQYF.

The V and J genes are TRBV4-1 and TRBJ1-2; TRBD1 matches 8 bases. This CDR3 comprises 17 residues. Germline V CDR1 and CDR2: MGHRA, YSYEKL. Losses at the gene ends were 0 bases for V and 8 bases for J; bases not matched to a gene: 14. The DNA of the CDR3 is TGCGCCAGCAGCCAAGATGATCGACCTAAGACAGGGGAAGGCTACACCTTC. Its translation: CASSQDDRPKTGEGYTF.

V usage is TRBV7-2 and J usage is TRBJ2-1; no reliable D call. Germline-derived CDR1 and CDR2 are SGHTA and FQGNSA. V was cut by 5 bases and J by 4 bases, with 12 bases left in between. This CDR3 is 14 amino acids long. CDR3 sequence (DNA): TGTGCCAGCAGCATCGACACCGGTTACAATGAGCAGTTCTTC. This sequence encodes CASSIDTGYNEQFF.

CDR3 nucleotides: TGCGCCAGCAGCCAAGTCATCATCAGGGACGGATCACCCCTCCACTTT. This codes for CASSQVIIRDGSPLHF. The rearrangement joins TRBV4-3 to TRBJ1-6, with D tentatively TRBD1 (5 bases). This CDR3 region has 16 residues. Per the germline V gene, CDR1 is LGHNA and CDR2 is YSLEER. Between the trimmed V and J ends, which lost 1 base and 10 bases, there was a span of 17 bases.

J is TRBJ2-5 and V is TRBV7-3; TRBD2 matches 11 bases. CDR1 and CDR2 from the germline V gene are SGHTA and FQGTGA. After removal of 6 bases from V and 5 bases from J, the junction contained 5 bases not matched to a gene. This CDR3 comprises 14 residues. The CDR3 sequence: CASSEGLAAETQYF. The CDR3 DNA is TGTGCCAGCAGTGAGGGACTAGCGGCGGAGACCCAGTACTTC.

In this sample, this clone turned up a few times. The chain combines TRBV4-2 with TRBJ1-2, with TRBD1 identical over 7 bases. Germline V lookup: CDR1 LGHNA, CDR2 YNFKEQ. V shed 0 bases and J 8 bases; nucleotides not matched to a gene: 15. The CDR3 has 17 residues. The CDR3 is CASSQDVMPGTAQGYTF. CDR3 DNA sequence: TGTGCCAGCAGCCAAGACGTAATGCCCGGGACAGCCCAAGGCTACACCTTC.

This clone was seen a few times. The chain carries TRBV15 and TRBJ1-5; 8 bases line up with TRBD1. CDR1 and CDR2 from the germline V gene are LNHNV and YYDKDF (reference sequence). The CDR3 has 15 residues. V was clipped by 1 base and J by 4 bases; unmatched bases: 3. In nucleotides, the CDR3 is TGTGCCACCAGCAGAGTACGACAGGGGAATCAGCCCCAGCATTTT. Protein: CATSRVRQGNQPQHF.

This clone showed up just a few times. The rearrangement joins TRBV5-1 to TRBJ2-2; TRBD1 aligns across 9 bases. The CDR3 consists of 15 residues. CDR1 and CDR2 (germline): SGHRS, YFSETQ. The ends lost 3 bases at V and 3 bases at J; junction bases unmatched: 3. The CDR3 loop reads CASSWDRVDTGELFF. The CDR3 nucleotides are TGCGCCAGCAGCTGGGACAGGGTTGACACCGGGGAGCTGTTTTTT.

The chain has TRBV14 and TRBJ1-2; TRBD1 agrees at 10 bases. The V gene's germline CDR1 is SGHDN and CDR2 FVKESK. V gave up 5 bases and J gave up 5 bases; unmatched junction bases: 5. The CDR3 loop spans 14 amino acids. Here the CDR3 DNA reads TGTGCCAGCAGCAGACAGGGGGCTGGTTATGGCTACACCTTC. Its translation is CASSRQGAGYGYTF.

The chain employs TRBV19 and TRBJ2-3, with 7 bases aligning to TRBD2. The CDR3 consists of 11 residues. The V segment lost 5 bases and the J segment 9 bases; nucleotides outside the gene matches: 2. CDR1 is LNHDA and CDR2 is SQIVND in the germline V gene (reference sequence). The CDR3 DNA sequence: TGTGCCAGTAGTGCGGGAGCCACGCAGTATTTT. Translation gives CASSAGATQYF. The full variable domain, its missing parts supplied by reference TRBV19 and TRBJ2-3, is DGGITQSPKYLFRKEGQNVTLSCEQNLNHDAMYWYRQDPGQGLRLIYYSQIVNDFQKGDIAEGYSVSREKKESFPLTVTSAQKNPTAFYLCASSAGATQYFGPGTRLTVL.

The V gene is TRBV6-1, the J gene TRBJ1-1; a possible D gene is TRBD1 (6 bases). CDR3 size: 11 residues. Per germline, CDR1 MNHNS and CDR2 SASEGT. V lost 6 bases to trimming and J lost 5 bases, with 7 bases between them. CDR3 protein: CASRGQTEAFF. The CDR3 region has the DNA TGTGCCAGCAGAGGACAGACTGAAGCTTTCTTT.

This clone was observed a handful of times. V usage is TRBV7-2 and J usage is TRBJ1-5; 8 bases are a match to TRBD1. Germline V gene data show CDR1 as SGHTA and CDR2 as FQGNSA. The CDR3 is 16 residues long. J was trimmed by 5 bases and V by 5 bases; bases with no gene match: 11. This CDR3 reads CASSPSEAGGDQPQHF. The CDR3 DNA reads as TGTGCCAGCAGCCCCTCAGAGGCAGGGGGCGATCAGCCCCAGCATTTT.

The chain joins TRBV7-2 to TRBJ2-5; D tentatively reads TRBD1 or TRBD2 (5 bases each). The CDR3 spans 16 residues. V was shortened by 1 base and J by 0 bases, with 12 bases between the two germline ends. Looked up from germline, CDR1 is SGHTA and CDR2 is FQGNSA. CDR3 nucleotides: TGTGCCAGCAGCTTAGGCATGGGACGCTACCAAGAGACCCAGTACTTC. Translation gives CASSLGMGRYQETQYF.

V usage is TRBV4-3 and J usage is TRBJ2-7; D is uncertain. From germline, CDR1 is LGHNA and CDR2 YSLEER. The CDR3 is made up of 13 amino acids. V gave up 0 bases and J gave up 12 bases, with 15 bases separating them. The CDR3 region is CASSQETGTFRYF. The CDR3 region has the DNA TGCGCCAGCAGCCAAGAGACCGGTACGTTTAGGTACTTC.

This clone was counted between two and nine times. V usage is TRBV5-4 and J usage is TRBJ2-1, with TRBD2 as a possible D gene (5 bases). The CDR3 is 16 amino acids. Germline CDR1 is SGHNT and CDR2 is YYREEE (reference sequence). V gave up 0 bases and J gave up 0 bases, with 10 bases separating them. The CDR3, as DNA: TGTGCCAGCAGCTTGGTCCGGGAAACCTCCTACAATGAGCAGTTCTTC. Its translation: CASSLVRETSYNEQFF.

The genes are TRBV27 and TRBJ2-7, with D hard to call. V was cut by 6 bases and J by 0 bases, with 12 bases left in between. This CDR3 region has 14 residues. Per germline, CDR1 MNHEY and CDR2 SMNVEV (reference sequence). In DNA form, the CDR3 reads TGTGCCAGCAGCCCCCAACAGAGCTCCTACGAGCAGTACTTC. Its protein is CASSPQQSSYEQYF.

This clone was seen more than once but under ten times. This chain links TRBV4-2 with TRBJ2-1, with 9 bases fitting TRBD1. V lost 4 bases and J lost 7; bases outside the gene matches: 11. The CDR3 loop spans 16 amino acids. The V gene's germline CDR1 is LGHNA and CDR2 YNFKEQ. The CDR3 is CASSRGGQGGMNEQFF. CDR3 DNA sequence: TGTGCCAGCAGCCGAGGGGGACAGGGAGGGATGAATGAGCAGTTCTTC.

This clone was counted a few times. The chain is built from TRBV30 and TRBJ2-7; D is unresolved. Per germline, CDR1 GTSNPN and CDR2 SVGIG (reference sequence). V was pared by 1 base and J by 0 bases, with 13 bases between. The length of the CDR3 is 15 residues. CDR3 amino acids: CAWSESPVSSYEQYF. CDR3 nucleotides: TGTGCCTGGAGTGAAAGCCCGGTGAGCTCCTACGAGCAGTACTTC. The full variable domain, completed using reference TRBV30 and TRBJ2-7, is SQTIHQWPATLVQPVGSPLSLECTVEGTSNPNLYWYRQAAGRGLQLLFYSVGIGQISSEVPQNLSASRPQDRQFILSSKKLLLSDSGFYLCAWSESPVSSYEQYFGPGTRLTVT.

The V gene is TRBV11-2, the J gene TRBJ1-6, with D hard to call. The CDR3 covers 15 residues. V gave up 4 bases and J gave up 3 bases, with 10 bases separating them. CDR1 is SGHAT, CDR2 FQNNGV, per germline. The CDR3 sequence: CASSSTDFYNSPLHF. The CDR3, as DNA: TGTGCCAGCAGCTCCACAGACTTCTATAATTCACCCCTCCACTTT.

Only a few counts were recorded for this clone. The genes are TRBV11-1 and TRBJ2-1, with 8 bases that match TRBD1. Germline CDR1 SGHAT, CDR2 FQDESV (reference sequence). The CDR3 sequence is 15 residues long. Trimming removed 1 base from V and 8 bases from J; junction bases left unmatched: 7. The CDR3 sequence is CASSLGQGAVYEQFF. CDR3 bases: TGTGCCAGCAGCTTAGGGCAGGGGGCCGTATATGAGCAGTTCTTC.

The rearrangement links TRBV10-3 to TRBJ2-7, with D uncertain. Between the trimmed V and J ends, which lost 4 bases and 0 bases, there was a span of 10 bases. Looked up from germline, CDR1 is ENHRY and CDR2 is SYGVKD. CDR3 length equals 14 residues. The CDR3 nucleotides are TGTGCCATCAGTGGGATACCAAACTCCTACGAGCAGTACTTC. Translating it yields CAISGIPNSYEQYF.

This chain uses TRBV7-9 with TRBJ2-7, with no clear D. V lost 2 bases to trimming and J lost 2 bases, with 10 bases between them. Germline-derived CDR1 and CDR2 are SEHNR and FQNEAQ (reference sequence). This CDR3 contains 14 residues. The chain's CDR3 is CASSLTLDPYEQYF. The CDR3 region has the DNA TGTGCCAGCAGCTTAACTTTGGACCCCTACGAGCAGTACTTC. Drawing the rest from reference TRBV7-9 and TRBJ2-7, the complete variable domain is DTGVSQNPRHKITKRGQNVTFRCDPISEHNRLYWYRQTLGQGPEFLTYFQNEAQLEKSRLLSDRFSAERPKGSFSTLEIQRTEQGDSAMYLCASSLTLDPYEQYFGPGTRLTVT.

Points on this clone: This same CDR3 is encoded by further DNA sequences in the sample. This chain's CDR3 is CASSPPGVYEQYF. The CDR3 DNA sequence: TGTGCCAGCTCACCACCCGGGGTCTACGAGCAGTACTTC. The gene calls are TRBV18 and TRBJ2-7; D may be TRBD2 (5 bases). V dropped 0 bases and J dropped 3 bases, with 6 bases sitting between them. The CDR3 is 13 amino acids. Germline assignment: CDR1 KGHSH and CDR2 LQKENI. Full variable domain (missing parts from reference TRBV18 and TRBJ2-7): NAGVMQNPRHLVRRRGQEARLRCSPMKGHSHVYWYRQLPEEGLKFMVYLQKENIIDESGMPKERFSAEFPKEGPSILRIQQVVRGDSAAYFCASSPPGVYEQYFGPGTRLTVT.

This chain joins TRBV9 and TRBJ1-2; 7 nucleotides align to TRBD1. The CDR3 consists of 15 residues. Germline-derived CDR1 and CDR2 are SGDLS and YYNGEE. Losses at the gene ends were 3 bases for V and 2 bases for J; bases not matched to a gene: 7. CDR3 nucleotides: TGTGCCAGCAGCGGAACCGACAGGGCCAACTATGGCTACACCTTC. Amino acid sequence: CASSGTDRANYGYTF.

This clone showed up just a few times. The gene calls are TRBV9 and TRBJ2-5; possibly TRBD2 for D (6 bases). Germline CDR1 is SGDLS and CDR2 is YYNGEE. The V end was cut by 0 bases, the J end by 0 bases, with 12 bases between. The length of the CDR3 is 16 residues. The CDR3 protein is CASSVAEGPYQETQYF. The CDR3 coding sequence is TGTGCCAGCAGCGTAGCGGAGGGACCGTACCAAGAGACCCAGTACTTC.

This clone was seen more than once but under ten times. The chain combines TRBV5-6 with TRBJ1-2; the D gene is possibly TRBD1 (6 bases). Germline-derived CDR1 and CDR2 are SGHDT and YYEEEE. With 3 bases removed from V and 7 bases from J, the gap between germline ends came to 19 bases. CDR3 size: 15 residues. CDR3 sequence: CASSSHTTGISGYTF. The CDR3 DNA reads TGTGCCAGCAGCTCCCATACCACAGGGATCTCTGGCTACACCTTC.